Presented here are 30 T cell receptor beta chains from one specimen sequenced in a study of shared clonotypes between healthy human individuals. As defined, naive CD8 cells were CD45RO-negative and positively selected for CCR7, with terminally differentiated effector memory CD45RA+ cells excluded. Some clones are missing from TCRdb's copy, which holds only in-frame ones; the method was immunoSEQ multiplex PCR. The repertoire holds over 2,000,000 clones, with around 95% as singletons. Input material: naive CD8+ T cells from PBMCs. The receptors come from a man in his late teens or twenties in good health. Some clones in this sample may be carry-over from other donors' samples.

J is TRBJ2-7 and V is TRBV11-2; TRBD1 matches at 9 bases. V gave up 1 base and J gave up 5 bases; unmatched junction bases: 6. There are 15 residues in the CDR3. Per the germline V gene, CDR1 is SGHAT and CDR2 is FQNNGV. The CDR3 is CASSLVGTGLNEQYF. CDR3 coding DNA: TGTGCCAGCAGCTTAGTCGGGACAGGGTTGAACGAGCAGTACTTC. The whole variable domain, remainder taken from reference TRBV11-2 and TRBJ2-7, is EAGVAQSPRYKIIEKRQSVAFWCNPISGHATLYWYQQILGQGPKLLIQFQNNGVVDDSQLPKDRFSAERLKGVDSTLKIQPAKLEDSAVYLCASSLVGTGLNEQYFGPGTRLTVT.

This clone was seen just once. This rearrangement joins TRBV7-9 to TRBJ2-4; TRBD1 agrees at 7 bases. CDR3 length: 15 amino acids. Germline CDR1 is SEHNR and CDR2 is FQNEAQ (reference sequence). The ends lost 5 bases at V and 4 bases at J; junction bases unmatched: 8. The CDR3 bases are TGTGCCAGCAGCAAACCCGACAGGGAGAAAAACATTCAGTACTTC. This encodes CASSKPDREKNIQYF.

V gene TRBV2 combines with J gene TRBJ2-5; the match to TRBD2 covers 7 bases. The CDR3 spans 14 residues. The junction had 12 bases not matched to a gene; V was cut back by 9 bases and J by 5 bases. The germline gives CDR1 SNHLY, CDR2 FYNNEI. CDR3 in amino acids: CARLSGPGGETQYF. CDR3 nucleotides: TGTGCCAGACTTTCCGGGCCCGGGGGGGAGACCCAGTACTTC.

The CDR3 region has the DNA TGCAGCGTCCTACAGGGATTAAGCTACGAGCAGTACTTC. Protein product: CSVLQGLSYEQYF. The gene calls are TRBV29-1 and TRBJ2-7; a weak D match, TRBD1 (6 bases). The CDR3 loop spans 13 amino acids. Germline-derived CDR1 and CDR2 are SQVTM and ANQGSEA. V lost 6 bases and J lost 3, with 15 bases in between.

The chain has TRBV2 and TRBJ2-7, with 7 bases lining up with TRBD1. The ends lost 9 bases at V and 1 base at J; junction bases unmatched: 6. The CDR3 consists of 13 residues. The germline gives CDR1 SNHLY, CDR2 FYNNEI. DNA for the CDR3: TGTGCCAGACTTGGGACAGAATCCTACGAGCAGTACTTC. Translating it yields CARLGTESYEQYF.

This chain joins TRBV11-3 and TRBJ1-5, with D possibly TRBD1 on 5 matching bases. Germline assignment: CDR1 SGHNT and CDR2 YENEEA. Trimming shortened V by 0 bases and J by 0 bases, and 12 bases separated the two germline ends. This CDR3 has 17 residues. DNA for the CDR3: TGTGCCAGCAGCTTAGACCGTCGACAGTATAGCAATCAGCCCCAGCATTTT. Translating it yields CASSLDRRQYSNQPQHF. The whole variable domain, remainder taken from reference TRBV11-3 and TRBJ1-5, is EAGVVQSPRYKIIEKKQPVAFWCNPISGHNTLYWYLQNLGQGPELLIRYENEEAVDDSQLPKDRFSAERLKGVDSTLKIQPAELGDSAVYLCASSLDRRQYSNQPQHFGDGTRLSIL.

V usage is TRBV19 and J usage is TRBJ2-1; tentatively, D is TRBD2 (5 bases). Per germline, CDR1 LNHDA and CDR2 SQIVND (reference sequence). The V end was cut by 0 bases, the J end by 9 bases, with 12 bases between. The CDR3 has 14 residues. Here the CDR3 reads CASSIDGLAGEQFF. The CDR3 nucleotides read TGTGCCAGTAGTATAGATGGCCTAGCTGGTGAGCAGTTCTTC.

The sample holds one count of this clone. V is TRBV11-3 and J is TRBJ2-1; D might be TRBD2 (7 bases). The germline V and J ends were trimmed by 5 bases and 7 bases, with 15 bases remaining between them. The CDR3 is 14 amino acids. Germline CDR1 and CDR2: SGHNT and YENEEA. CDR3 nucleotide sequence: TGTGCCAGCAGCCTAGGGGGGGAGGCTAATGAGCAGTTCTTC. Protein: CASSLGGEANEQFF.

V and J are TRBV6-1 and TRBJ1-2; D remains ambiguous. Trimming took 4 bases from V and 4 from J, leaving 7 bases between them. CDR3 length equals 12 residues. Germline V gene sequence: CDR1 MNHNS, CDR2 SASEGT. CDR3: CASSVDVYGYTF. In DNA, the CDR3 is TGTGCCAGCAGTGTGGACGTCTATGGCTACACCTTC.

This clone has a single count. This chain joins TRBV28 and TRBJ1-4; maybe TRBD1 (6 bases). The CDR3 is 15 amino acids. The germline CDR1 and CDR2 sequences are MDHEN and SYDVKM. V lost 5 bases and J lost 4, with 14 bases in between. The CDR3 DNA is TGTGCCAGCAGTGTCGCAACAGGGATTAATGAAAAACTGTTTTTT. Protein product: CASSVATGINEKLFF.

The rearrangement links TRBV5-4 to TRBJ2-7; tentatively, D is TRBD2 (6 bases). This CDR3 is built from 13 residues. Per the germline V gene, CDR1 is SGHNT and CDR2 is YYREEE (reference sequence). Trimming removed 0 bases at V and 10 bases at J, with 14 bases between. The CDR3 coding sequence is TGTGCCAGCAGCTTGGATGCTCCGGGAGACCAGTACTTC. The encoded protein is CASSLDAPGDQYF.

The rearrangement uses TRBV28 and TRBJ1-4; D might be TRBD1 (6 bases). Germline V gene sequence: CDR1 MDHEN, CDR2 SYDVKM. Trimming cost V 5 bases and J 12 bases, with 13 bases left between them. The CDR3 is 12 residues long. The CDR3 sequence is CASSPHRTELFF. The CDR3 region has the DNA TGTGCCAGCAGTCCCCATCGGACAGAACTGTTTTTT.

This chain uses TRBV6-4 with TRBJ1-1, with D unresolved. The CDR3 contains 11 residues. CDR1 is MRHNA and CDR2 is SNTAGT in the germline V gene. V was trimmed by 6 bases and J by 5 bases, leaving 7 bases between them. CDR3 sequence (DNA): TGTGCCAGCAGGCGTGGAACTGAAGCTTTCTTT. Translated, it gives CASRRGTEAFF.

V usage is TRBV11-1 and J usage is TRBJ2-5; D is undetermined. V dropped 4 bases and J dropped 3 bases, with 6 bases sitting between them. This CDR3 is 12 amino acids long. CDR1 and CDR2 from the germline V gene are SGHAT and FQDESV (reference sequence). In DNA, the CDR3 is TGTGCCAGCAGCTCTCGTGAAGAGACCCAGTACTTC. Residues: CASSSREETQYF.

The chain combines TRBV27 with TRBJ2-7, with D hard to call. Germline V gives CDR1 MNHEY, CDR2 SMNVEV (reference sequence). Trimming took off 2 bases at V and 2 bases at J, with 16 bases between the two ends. This CDR3 is built from 16 residues. CDR3 protein: CASSLIRVNPTYEQYF. The DNA for the CDR3 is TGTGCCAGCAGTTTAATTCGGGTAAATCCTACCTACGAGCAGTACTTC.

The chain combines TRBV4-1 with TRBJ2-7; the D gene is possibly TRBD2 (5 bases). Germline V lookup: CDR1 MGHRA, CDR2 YSYEKL. Deletions cut 0 bases from V and 3 bases from J, with 6 bases between. This CDR3 is built from 13 residues. CDR3 sequence (DNA): TGCGCCAGCAGCCAAGACGGGAACTACGAGCAGTACTTC. Its translation: CASSQDGNYEQYF.

The DNA of the CDR3 is TGTGCCAGCCGGGGGGGCAGGGGGAGCAATCAGCCCCAGCATTTT. Encoded protein: CASRGGRGSNQPQHF. V is TRBV2 and J is TRBJ1-5, with TRBD1 identical over 7 bases. Trimming took 8 bases from V and 1 from J; bases not matched to a gene: 8. The CDR3 is 15 amino acids. Germline V gene data show CDR1 as SNHLY and CDR2 as FYNNEI.

This clone showed up just once. The V gene is TRBV7-6, the J gene TRBJ2-1, with 14 bases lining up with TRBD2. The germline CDR1 and CDR2 sequences are SGHVS and FNYEAQ. J gave up 10 bases and V 0 bases, and 8 bases lay outside the gene matches. The CDR3 covers 17 residues. CDR3 DNA sequence: TGTGCCAGCAGCTTAGCGATGGGACTAGCGGGAGCGGGGGAGCAGTTCTTC. Translated, it gives CASSLAMGLAGAGEQFF. The full variable domain, its missing parts supplied by reference TRBV7-6 and TRBJ2-1, is GAGVSQSPRYKVTKRGQDVALRCDPISGHVSLYWYRQALGQGPEFLTYFNYEAQQDKSGLPNDRFSAERPEGSISTLTIQRTEQRDSAMYRCASSLAMGLAGAGEQFFGPGTRLTVL.

V and J are TRBV7-2 and TRBJ1-2; 7 bases match TRBD1. The germline V gene has CDR1 SGHTA and CDR2 FQGNSA. After removal of 7 bases from V and 4 bases from J, the junction contained 12 bases not matched to a gene. The CDR3 is 15 amino acids. CDR3 nucleotides: TGTGCCAGCACCCTTGTTGAGGGACAGCTCTATGGCTACACCTTC. It is translated as CASTLVEGQLYGYTF. The whole variable domain, filled in from reference TRBV7-2 and TRBJ1-2, reads GAGVSQSPSNKVTEKGKDVELRCDPISGHTALYWYRQSLGQGLEFLIYFQGNSAPDKSGLPSDRFSAERTGGSVSTLTIQRTQQEDSAVYLCASTLVEGQLYGYTFGSGTRLTVV.

This chain uses TRBV21-1 with TRBJ1-2; the table's D call, TRBD1, has no DNA check behind it. TRBV21-1 constitutes a pseudogene. The CDR3 has 15 amino acids. CDR3: CASIGAKTVNYGYTF. The CDR3 nucleotides are TGTGCCAGCATAGGGGCGAAGACCGTGAACTATGGCTACACCTTC.

The rearrangement links TRBV9 to TRBJ2-7, with TRBD2 as a possible D gene (9 bases). Germline loops: CDR1 SGDLS, CDR2 YYNGEE. The CDR3 is 16 amino acids. Trimming shortened V by 3 bases and J by 2 bases, and 18 bases separated the two germline ends. In nucleotides, the CDR3 is TGTGCCAGCAGCGCGCGGGAGGGGACAGGAGCCTACGAGCAGTACTTC. It encodes CASSAREGTGAYEQYF.

The gene calls are TRBV7-8 and TRBJ2-1; D assignment may be TRBD1 or TRBD2 (6 bases each). The CDR3 is made up of 12 amino acids. V dropped 5 bases and J dropped 8 bases, with 10 bases sitting between them. Looked up from germline, CDR1 is SGHVS and CDR2 is FQNEAQ. CDR3 amino acids: CASSPGGHEQFF. The CDR3 DNA follows: TGTGCCAGCAGCCCCGGGGGCCATGAGCAGTTCTTC.

With respect to this clone: The sample has other DNA sequences that encode this CDR3 too. The V gene is TRBV25-1, the J gene TRBJ1-3; a possible D gene is TRBD1 (6 bases). CDR1 MGHDK and CDR2 SYGVNS come from the germline V gene. V was clipped by 4 bases and J by 2 bases, with 15 bases between them. CDR3 length equals 16 residues. In DNA form, the CDR3 reads TGTGCCAGCAGTGCCCTGCGGGGGGGGCCTGGAAACACCATATATTTT. It specifies CASSALRGGPGNTIYF. Drawing the rest from reference TRBV25-1 and TRBJ1-3, the complete variable domain is EADIYQTPRYLVIGTGKKITLECSQTMGHDKMYWYQQDPGMELHLIHYSYGVNSTEKGDLSSESTVSRIRTEHFPLTLESARPSHTSQYLCASSALRGGPGNTIYFGEGSWLTVV.

In regard to this clone: Other DNA variants within this sample encode the same CDR3. The chain has TRBV19 and TRBJ2-7; 9 bases are shared with TRBD1. Germline V gene lookup returns CDR1 LNHDA and CDR2 SQIVND (reference sequence). Trimming took 6 bases from V and 2 from J; bases not matched to a gene: 5. CDR3 size: 14 residues. In nucleotides, the CDR3 is TGTGCCAGTAGCAACCGGGACAGGGCCTACGAGCAGTACTTC. Translating gives CASSNRDRAYEQYF.

This clone was counted a few times. The chain links TRBV27 to TRBJ2-2, with no clear D. V was shortened by 8 bases and J by 6 bases, with 7 bases between the two germline ends. The germline gives CDR1 MNHEY, CDR2 SMNVEV (reference sequence). The CDR3 has 11 residues. The CDR3 is CASALAGELFF. The DNA for the CDR3 is TGTGCCAGCGCGTTAGCCGGGGAGCTGTTTTTT.

This chain links TRBV6-6 with TRBJ1-1; 7 positions agree with TRBD1. With 8 bases clipped from V and 4 bases from J, the junction kept 7 bases outside the gene matches. This CDR3 has 13 amino acids. Germline values: CDR1 MNHNY, CDR2 SVGAGI (reference sequence). The CDR3, as DNA: TGTGCCAGCGGCCTCGGGACAGTCACTGAAGCTTTCTTT. It specifies CASGLGTVTEAFF.

This clone was seen only once. This sample includes further DNA sequences coding for the same CDR3. The chain links TRBV29-1 to TRBJ1-2; a possible D gene is TRBD1 (6 bases). CDR1 SQVTM and CDR2 ANQGSEA come from the germline V gene. V lost 4 bases to trimming and J lost 6 bases, with 6 bases between them. The CDR3 is 10 amino acids. CDR3 loop: CSVGTDGYTF. The CDR3 coding sequence is TGCAGCGTTGGGACAGATGGCTACACCTTC.

J is TRBJ2-3 and V is TRBV11-2; 9 bases line up with TRBD1. This CDR3 region has 16 residues. The V segment lost 2 bases and the J segment 7 bases; nucleotides outside the gene matches: 10. Germline V gene lookup returns CDR1 SGHAT and CDR2 FQNNGV. The CDR3 region is CASSLLGTGYDHTQYF. The CDR3 nucleotides are TGTGCCAGCAGCTTACTAGGGACAGGGTATGATCATACGCAGTATTTT.

The chain recombines TRBV9 with TRBJ1-1, with unresolved D. V lost 3 bases to trimming and J lost 11 bases, with 20 bases between them. The CDR3 length is 14 residues. Germline CDR1 is SGDLS and CDR2 is YYNGEE. This CDR3 reads CASSGVTTPAPAFF. CDR3 nucleotides: TGTGCCAGCAGCGGGGTGACAACCCCAGCACCCGCTTTCTTT. Combining the CDR3 with reference TRBV9 and TRBJ1-1 gives the whole variable domain DSGVTQTPKHLITATGQRVTLRCSPRSGDLSVYWYQQSLDQGLQFLIQYYNGEERAKGNILERFSAQQFPDLHSELNLSSLELGDSALYFCASSGVTTPAPAFFGQGTRLTVV.

The chain combines TRBV7-8 with TRBJ1-1, with 7 bases fitting TRBD1. CDR3 size: 22 residues. Trimming at V came to 2 bases and at J to 0 bases, leaving 24 bases not matched to a gene. Germline values: CDR1 SGHVS, CDR2 FQNEAQ. In DNA, the CDR3 is TGTGCCAGCAGCTTATTACTTAGGCCGGCTGACAGGGTAACCCTCATGAACACTGAAGCTTTCTTT. Its translation: CASSLLLRPADRVTLMNTEAFF. Looking up the rest from reference TRBV7-8 and TRBJ1-1 gives the full variable domain: GAGVSQSPRYKVAKRGQDVALRCDPISGHVSLFWYQQALGQGPEFLTYFQNEAQLDKSGLPSDRFFAERPEGSVSTLKIQRTQQEDSAVYLCASSLLLRPADRVTLMNTEAFFGQGTRLTVV.